A selection of T cell receptor beta chains follows, all from one sample in a study of PD-L1 blockade in urothelial cancer. Generated by immunoSEQ multiplex PCR, the TCRdb table keeps only in-frame clones and is missing some. The sample lists 20,000 to 25,000 clones, approximately 89% occurring once. The sample here was PBMCs, taken around atezolizumab (anti-PD-L1) treatment. These receptors all come from a woman in her sixties or seventies with urothelial cancer. Each CDR3 is given with its conserved first and last residue. A D gene is named only where the DNA matches it firmly. Not all rows give a size; the values are once, few, many and, for expanded clones, a class.

d_call: -; v_call: TRBV7-9; j_call: TRBJ2-3; cdr3_length: 15; clone_size: once; cdr3_nt: TGTGCCAGCAGCTCCCCTAGCGCACGCACAGATACGCAGTATTTT; cdr3_aa: CASSSPSARTDTQYF
d_call: TRBD1; v_call: TRBV27; j_call: TRBJ2-1; cdr3_length: 15; clone_size: -; cdr3_nt: TGTGCCAGCAGTTTTTGGGACAGGAGCTACAATGAGCAGTTCTTC; cdr3_aa: CASSFWDRSYNEQFF
d_call: -; v_call: TRBV27; j_call: TRBJ1-2; cdr3_length: 14; clone_size: -; cdr3_nt: TGTGCCAGCAGTTTAAACGGTGGTAACTATGGCTACACCTTC; cdr3_aa: CASSLNGGNYGYTF
d_call: -; v_call: TRBV21-1; j_call: TRBJ2-5; cdr3_length: 16; clone_size: -; cdr3_nt: TGTGCCAGCAGCACGAATGGACAGGGGGGAAAAGAGACCCAGTACTTC; cdr3_aa: CASSTNGQGGKETQYF
d_call: TRBD1; v_call: TRBV7-9; j_call: TRBJ1-6; cdr3_length: 18; clone_size: -; cdr3_nt: TGTGCCAGCAGCTTAGGTCAGGGGGCTATGTCCTATAATTCACCCCTCCACTTT; cdr3_aa: CASSLGQGAMSYNSPLHF
d_call: -; v_call: TRBV28; j_call: TRBJ2-4; cdr3_length: 12; clone_size: -; cdr3_nt: TGTGCCAGCAGCCAAGACAGTTACATTCAGTACTTC; cdr3_aa: CASSQDSYIQYF
d_call: -; v_call: TRBV6-6; j_call: TRBJ2-3; cdr3_length: 15; clone_size: -; cdr3_nt: TGTGCCAGCACGCACAGTTTCCCTGGCACAGATACGCAGTATTTT; cdr3_aa: CASTHSFPGTDTQYF
d_call: TRBD2; v_call: TRBV29-1; j_call: TRBJ2-3; cdr3_length: 15; clone_size: -; cdr3_nt: TGCAGCGTTGCCGGACTAGCGGATATCACAGATACGCAGTATTTT; cdr3_aa: CSVAGLADITDTQYF
d_call: -; v_call: TRBV2; j_call: TRBJ2-3; cdr3_length: 15; clone_size: once; cdr3_nt: TGTGCCAGCAGTGAAAGTGATACAAGCACAGATACGCAGTATTTT; cdr3_aa: CASSESDTSTDTQYF
d_call: TRBD1; v_call: TRBV9; j_call: TRBJ2-2; cdr3_length: 19; clone_size: -; cdr3_nt: TGTGCCAGCAGCGTAGAGGCAGCGGGACAGGGGGTAGGCACCGGGGAGCTGTTTTTT; cdr3_aa: CASSVEAAGQGVGTGELFF
d_call: -; v_call: TRBV7-6; j_call: TRBJ2-1; cdr3_length: 15; clone_size: -; cdr3_nt: TGTGCCAGCAGCGGCAGCGGGCGCAACTACAATGAGCAGTTCTTC; cdr3_aa: CASSGSGRNYNEQFF
d_call: -; v_call: TRBV14; j_call: TRBJ1-3; cdr3_length: 15; clone_size: -; cdr3_nt: TGTGCCAGCAGCCAAGGGACAAGATGGAGAAACACCATATATTTT; cdr3_aa: CASSQGTRWRNTIYF
d_call: TRBD1; v_call: TRBV2; j_call: TRBJ2-3; cdr3_length: 15; clone_size: -; cdr3_nt: TGTGCCAGCGGCCCTAGGACAGGGTTCACAGATACGCAGTATTTT; cdr3_aa: CASGPRTGFTDTQYF
d_call: TRBD2; v_call: TRBV7-9; j_call: TRBJ2-7; cdr3_length: 18; clone_size: -; cdr3_nt: TGTGCCAGCAGCCAAGGGGGACTAGCGGGGGGAAGCCCCTACGAGCAGTACTTC; cdr3_aa: CASSQGGLAGGSPYEQYF
d_call: TRBD1; v_call: TRBV6-1; j_call: TRBJ1-5; cdr3_length: 14; clone_size: -; cdr3_nt: TGTGCCAGCAGCCGACAGGGGATGGGCCAGCCCCAGCATTTT; cdr3_aa: CASSRQGMGQPQHF
d_call: -; v_call: TRBV5-5; j_call: TRBJ1-1; cdr3_length: 15; clone_size: -; cdr3_nt: TGTGCCAGCAGCTTGCAACCGGTGATGAACACTGAAGCTTTCTTT; cdr3_aa: CASSLQPVMNTEAFF
d_call: -; v_call: TRBV19; j_call: TRBJ2-5; cdr3_length: 13; clone_size: -; cdr3_nt: TGTGCCAGTAGTATAGTGGGGGGAGAGACCCAGTACTTC; cdr3_aa: CASSIVGGETQYF
d_call: TRBD2; v_call: TRBV5-3; j_call: TRBJ2-2; cdr3_length: 18; clone_size: -; cdr3_nt: TGTGCCAGAAGCAGAAGAGGGACGGGGGGGCCGGGGATCGGGGAGCTGTTTTTT; cdr3_aa: CARSRRGTGGPGIGELFF
d_call: TRBD2; v_call: TRBV7-3; j_call: TRBJ2-1; cdr3_length: 16; clone_size: -; cdr3_nt: TGTGCCAGCAGCCAAGCCACTAGCGGATCTTACAATGAGCAGTTCTTC; cdr3_aa: CASSQATSGSYNEQFF
d_call: -; v_call: TRBV29-1; j_call: TRBJ1-1; cdr3_length: 11; clone_size: -; cdr3_nt: TGCAGCGTTGATGGGCGAACTGAAGCTTTCTTT; cdr3_aa: CSVDGRTEAFF
d_call: TRBD1; v_call: TRBV7-2; j_call: TRBJ1-1; cdr3_length: 15; clone_size: few; cdr3_nt: TGTGCCAGCAGCTTCACCACAGGGGGCCCCACTGAAGCTTTCTTT; cdr3_aa: CASSFTTGGPTEAFF
d_call: -; v_call: TRBV5-1; j_call: TRBJ2-2; cdr3_length: 16; clone_size: -; cdr3_nt: TGCGCCAGCAGCGCTGCCGGGAGAACGAACACCGGGGAGCTGTTTTTT; cdr3_aa: CASSAAGRTNTGELFF
d_call: TRBD2; v_call: TRBV4-3; j_call: TRBJ2-7; cdr3_length: 15; clone_size: -; cdr3_nt: TGCGCCAGCAGGGAGACTAGCGGGAATTCCTACGAGCAGTACTTC; cdr3_aa: CASRETSGNSYEQYF
d_call: TRBD2; v_call: TRBV5-6; j_call: TRBJ2-5; cdr3_length: 16; clone_size: -; cdr3_nt: TGTGCCAGCAGCCTACGGACTAGCGGGAGTCCAGAGACCCAGTACTTC; cdr3_aa: CASSLRTSGSPETQYF
d_call: TRBD1; v_call: TRBV19; j_call: TRBJ2-2; cdr3_length: 15; clone_size: -; cdr3_nt: TGTGCCAGTATTGGGACAGGAATGGTCACCGGGGAGCTGTTTTTT; cdr3_aa: CASIGTGMVTGELFF
d_call: -; v_call: TRBV7-9; j_call: TRBJ1-3; cdr3_length: 18; clone_size: -; cdr3_nt: TGTGCCAGCAGCTCAGAACGGGACTCCTTTTTTGGTGGAAACACCATATATTTT; cdr3_aa: CASSSERDSFFGGNTIYF
d_call: -; v_call: TRBV10-3; j_call: TRBJ1-4; cdr3_length: 15; clone_size: -; cdr3_nt: TGTGCCATCAGTGAGTCGGGGGGAGCTAATGAAAAACTGTTTTTT; cdr3_aa: CAISESGGANEKLFF
d_call: TRBD1; v_call: TRBV19; j_call: TRBJ1-5; cdr3_length: 17; clone_size: once; cdr3_nt: TGTGCCAGTAGTATCCCCTTCCGGGACAGGGGGAAACAGCCCCAGCATTTT; cdr3_aa: CASSIPFRDRGKQPQHF
d_call: -; v_call: TRBV15; j_call: TRBJ2-1; cdr3_length: 13; clone_size: -; cdr3_nt: TGTGCCACCAGCAGAGATCGAGGCAATGAGCAGTTCTTC; cdr3_aa: CATSRDRGNEQFF
d_call: TRBD1; v_call: TRBV15; j_call: TRBJ1-5; cdr3_length: 13; clone_size: -; cdr3_nt: TGTGCCACGCGGCGGCAGGGGGATCAGCCCCAGCATTTT; cdr3_aa: CATRRQGDQPQHF
d_call: TRBD1; v_call: TRBV27; j_call: TRBJ2-7; cdr3_length: 15; clone_size: -; cdr3_nt: TGTGCCAGCAGTTTCTCCGGGACAGCCGCCCACGAGCAGTACTTC; cdr3_aa: CASSFSGTAAHEQYF
d_call: -; v_call: TRBV7-2; j_call: TRBJ1-3; cdr3_length: 13; clone_size: -; cdr3_nt: TGTGCCAGCAGCCCGAATACGGGGAGCACCATATATTTT; cdr3_aa: CASSPNTGSTIYF
d_call: -; v_call: TRBV16; j_call: TRBJ2-3; cdr3_length: 13; clone_size: -; cdr3_nt: TGTGCCAGCAGCCCAATTAGCACAGATACGCAGTATTTT; cdr3_aa: CASSPISTDTQYF
d_call: TRBD1; v_call: TRBV7-2; j_call: TRBJ2-5; cdr3_length: 15; clone_size: -; cdr3_nt: TGTGCCAGCAGCTTAAGCAGGGGGCACCAAGAGACCCAGTACTTC; cdr3_aa: CASSLSRGHQETQYF
d_call: -; v_call: TRBV19; j_call: TRBJ1-1; cdr3_length: 13; clone_size: -; cdr3_nt: TGTGCCAGTAGGGAGGGGAGCCCCAATGCAGCTTTCTTT; cdr3_aa: CASREGSPNAAFF
d_call: TRBD1; v_call: TRBV19; j_call: TRBJ1-1; cdr3_length: 16; clone_size: -; cdr3_nt: TGTGCCAGTAGTGCCAGGGACAGGGGCATGAACACTGAAGCTTTCTTT; cdr3_aa: CASSARDRGMNTEAFF
d_call: -; v_call: TRBV9; j_call: TRBJ2-3; cdr3_length: 15; clone_size: -; cdr3_nt: TGTGCCAGCAGCGTATTTGAGGGAAGGACAGATACGCAGTATTTT; cdr3_aa: CASSVFEGRTDTQYF
d_call: -; v_call: TRBV6-1; j_call: TRBJ2-3; cdr3_length: 15; clone_size: -; cdr3_nt: TGTGCCAGCAGTTGGTCTAGCAGGAGCACAGATACGCAGTATTTT; cdr3_aa: CASSWSSRSTDTQYF
d_call: TRBD1; v_call: TRBV6-6; j_call: TRBJ2-7; cdr3_length: 15; clone_size: -; cdr3_nt: TGTGCCAGCACCAACAGGGGACAGGCGACCTACGAGCAGTACTTC; cdr3_aa: CASTNRGQATYEQYF
d_call: -; v_call: TRBV19; j_call: TRBJ1-2; cdr3_length: 13; clone_size: -; cdr3_nt: TGTGCCTCCTGTCCGGCGGGGGGTTATGGCTACACCTTC; cdr3_aa: CASCPAGGYGYTF
d_call: TRBD1; v_call: TRBV7-2; j_call: TRBJ1-1; cdr3_length: 15; clone_size: -; cdr3_nt: TGTGCCAGCAGCCCCCACGGGAGGGGGCCCACTGAAGCTTTCTTT; cdr3_aa: CASSPHGRGPTEAFF
d_call: -; v_call: TRBV5-4; j_call: TRBJ2-5; cdr3_length: 13; clone_size: -; cdr3_nt: TGTGCCAGCAGCTTGCTTGAGCCTGAGACCCAGTACTTC; cdr3_aa: CASSLLEPETQYF
d_call: TRBD1; v_call: TRBV5-6; j_call: TRBJ1-6; cdr3_length: 18; clone_size: -; cdr3_nt: TGTGCCAGCAGCCCGGACAGGGGGCGAGCGCTTCATAATTCACCCCTCCACTTT; cdr3_aa: CASSPDRGRALHNSPLHF
d_call: -; v_call: TRBV12-5; j_call: TRBJ1-2; cdr3_length: 15; clone_size: -; cdr3_nt: TGTGCTAGTGGTTTTTGGCAGGGCCATAACTATGGCTACACCTTC; cdr3_aa: CASGFWQGHNYGYTF
d_call: -; v_call: TRBV7-9; j_call: TRBJ2-5; cdr3_length: 14; clone_size: -; cdr3_nt: TGTGCCAGCAGCCCTAGTCCCACTAGAGGGACCCAGTACTTC; cdr3_aa: CASSPSPTRGTQYF
d_call: -; v_call: TRBV7-8; j_call: TRBJ2-7; cdr3_length: 16; clone_size: -; cdr3_nt: TGTGCCAGCAGCTTAGTTCGCCGGACAGATAACTACGAGCAGTACTTC; cdr3_aa: CASSLVRRTDNYEQYF
d_call: TRBD1; v_call: TRBV6-5; j_call: TRBJ1-4; cdr3_length: 16; clone_size: -; cdr3_nt: TGTGCCAGCAGTTACTCGGCGGGACAGGGGTATGAAAAACTGTTTTTT; cdr3_aa: CASSYSAGQGYEKLFF
d_call: TRBD2; v_call: TRBV29-1; j_call: TRBJ2-5; cdr3_length: 15; clone_size: -; cdr3_nt: TGCAGCGGGGAACGACTAGCGGGAGGAGTAGGGACCCAGTACTTC; cdr3_aa: CSGERLAGGVGTQYF
d_call: -; v_call: TRBV11-2; j_call: TRBJ1-1; cdr3_length: 13; clone_size: -; cdr3_nt: TGTGCCAGCAGCTTAGCCAGGCACCTTGGGGCTTTCTTT; cdr3_aa: CASSLARHLGAFF
d_call: -; v_call: TRBV4-2; j_call: TRBJ1-4; cdr3_length: 16; clone_size: -; cdr3_nt: TGTGCCAGCAGCCAAGTTCATCAGGGCTCGGTGGAAAAACTGTTTTTT; cdr3_aa: CASSQVHQGSVEKLFF
d_call: TRBD1; v_call: TRBV5-1; j_call: TRBJ2-5; cdr3_length: 15; clone_size: -; cdr3_nt: TGCGCCAGCAGCTTGGAGGCCAGGGGGCGAGAGACCCAGTACTTC; cdr3_aa: CASSLEARGRETQYF
d_call: -; v_call: TRBV27; j_call: TRBJ1-1; cdr3_length: 14; clone_size: -; cdr3_nt: TGTGCCAGCACCACTGGGGGGTCGGGCACTGAAGCTTTCTTT; cdr3_aa: CASTTGGSGTEAFF
d_call: -; v_call: TRBV23-1; j_call: TRBJ1-5; cdr3_length: 17; clone_size: -; cdr3_nt: TGCGCCAGCAGTCCCAGGGGCTCAGAGAAGAGCAATCAGCCCCAGCATTTT; cdr3_aa: CASSPRGSEKSNQPQHF
d_call: -; v_call: TRBV13; j_call: TRBJ2-1; cdr3_length: 13; clone_size: -; cdr3_nt: TGTGCCAGCAGCGTCGGGACATTCGGTGAGCAGTTCTTC; cdr3_aa: CASSVGTFGEQFF